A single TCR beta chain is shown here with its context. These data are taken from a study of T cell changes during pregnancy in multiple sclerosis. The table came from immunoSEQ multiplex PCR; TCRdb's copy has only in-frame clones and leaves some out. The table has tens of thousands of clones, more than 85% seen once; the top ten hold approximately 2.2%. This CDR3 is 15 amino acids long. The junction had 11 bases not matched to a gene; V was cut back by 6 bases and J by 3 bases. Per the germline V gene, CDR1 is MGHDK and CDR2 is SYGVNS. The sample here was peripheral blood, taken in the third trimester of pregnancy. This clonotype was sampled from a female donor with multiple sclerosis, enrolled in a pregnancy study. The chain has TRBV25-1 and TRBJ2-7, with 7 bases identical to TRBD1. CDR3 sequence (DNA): TGTGCCAGCAGCAAGGACAGGCGGGCTCACTACGAGCAGTACTTC. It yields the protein CASSKDRRAHYEQYF.